This T cell receptor beta chain stems from a study of blood T cell repertoires in COVID-19. Study as a whole: The United States, Italy and Spain provided the acute and convalescent COVID-19 samples.

The CDR3 sequence is 13 residues long. V lost 3 bases, J lost 15 bases, and 7 bases stayed unmatched. Germline V lookup: CDR1 LNHDA, CDR2 SQIVND (reference sequence). Clones were read by immunoSEQ multiplex PCR, and TCRdb kept only the in-frame ones, dropping some. The top ten clones hold more than 8% of a sample with 240,000 or so clones, around 85% of them seen once. This TCR came from an elderly woman with acute or convalescent COVID-19. The sequencing sample was made of peripheral blood. This rearrangement joins TRBV19 to TRBJ2-1, with 11 bases aligning to TRBD2. The CDR3 region is CASSMRLAGGSFF. CDR3 DNA sequence: TGTGCCAGTAGTATGCGGCTAGCGGGGGGCTCGTTCTTC.